The rows below give T cell receptor beta chains drawn from one sample of a study of blood T cell repertoires in COVID-19. Repertoires were generated with immunoSEQ multiplex PCR, while TCRdb's copy carries only in-frame clones and drops some. In the table there are around 450,000 clones, approximately 86% of which are singletons. The sample comprised PBMCs or T cells enriched from blood (not recorded which). Receptors originate from a woman between 18 and 29 years old who had recovered from COVID-19. The CDR3 runs from the conserved cysteine through the conserved F or W. D genes are given only for firm matches. The size of a clone is reported for some rows only, either as once, few or many, or as a class for expanded clones.

V	J	D	length	size	CDR3	DNA
TRBV19	TRBJ2-7	NA	10	NA	CASSSYEQYF	TGTGCCAGTTCTTCCTACGAGCAGTACTTC
TRBV6-1	TRBJ1-2	NA	13	NA	CASSDREMRGYTF	TGTGCCAGCAGTGATAGGGAGATGCGTGGCTACACCTTC
TRBV13	TRBJ2-5	NA	13	NA	CASSRGAGETQYF	TGTGCCAGCAGCCGGGGGGCGGGGGAGACCCAGTACTTC
TRBV28	TRBJ2-7	NA	15	NA	CASSSPAVVYYEQYF	TGTGCCAGCAGTTCCCCAGCGGTGGTATACTACGAGCAGTACTTC
TRBV6-4	TRBJ2-1	NA	13	few	CASSPGVNNEQFF	TGTGCCAGCAGTCCCGGGGTGAACAATGAGCAGTTCTTC
TRBV30	TRBJ1-3	TRBD1	16	once	CAWSTSLRDRGNTIYF	TGTGCCTGGAGTACGTCTCTTCGGGACAGGGGAAACACCATATATTTT
TRBV4-2	TRBJ2-5	NA	15	NA	CASSQVGAGLETQYF	TGTGCCAGCAGCCAAGTGGGGGCCGGTTTAGAGACCCAGTACTTC
TRBV2	TRBJ1-6	NA	11	NA	CASTRDSPLHF	TGTGCCAGCACGCGAGATTCACCCCTCCACTTT
TRBV30	TRBJ2-1	NA	13	NA	CAWARSGGDLRFF	TGTGCCTGGGCAAGAAGTGGCGGGGACCTAAGGTTCTTC
TRBV6-5	TRBJ2-7	TRBD1	13	NA	CASSLQGAYEQYF	TGTGCCAGCAGCCTGCAGGGGGCCTACGAGCAGTACTTC